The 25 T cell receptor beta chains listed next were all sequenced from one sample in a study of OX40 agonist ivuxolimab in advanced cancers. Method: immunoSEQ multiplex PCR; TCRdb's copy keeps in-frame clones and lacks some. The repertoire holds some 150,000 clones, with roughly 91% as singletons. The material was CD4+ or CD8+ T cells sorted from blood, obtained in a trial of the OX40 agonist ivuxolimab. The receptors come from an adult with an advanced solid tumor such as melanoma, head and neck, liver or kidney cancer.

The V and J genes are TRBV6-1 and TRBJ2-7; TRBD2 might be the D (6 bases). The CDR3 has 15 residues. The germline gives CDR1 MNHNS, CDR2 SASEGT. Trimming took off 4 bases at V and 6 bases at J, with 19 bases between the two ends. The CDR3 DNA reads TGTGCCAGCAGTGTTGGTGGTCCGGGGGTAGGCGAGCAGTACTTC. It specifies CASSVGGPGVGEQYF.

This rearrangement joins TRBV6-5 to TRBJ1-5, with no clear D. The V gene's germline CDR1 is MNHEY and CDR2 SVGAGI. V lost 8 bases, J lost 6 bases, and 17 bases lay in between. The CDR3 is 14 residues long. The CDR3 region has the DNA TGTGCCAGCTGTAACGGGGTAGGTAGTCAGCCCCAGCATTTT. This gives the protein CASCNGVGSQPQHF.

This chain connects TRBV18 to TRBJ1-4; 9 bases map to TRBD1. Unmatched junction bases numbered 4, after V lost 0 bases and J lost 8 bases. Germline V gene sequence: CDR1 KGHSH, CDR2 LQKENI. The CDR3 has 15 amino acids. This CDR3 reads CASSPPGQGNEKLFF. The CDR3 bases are TGTGCCAGCTCACCACCGGGACAGGGTAACGAAAAACTGTTTTTT.

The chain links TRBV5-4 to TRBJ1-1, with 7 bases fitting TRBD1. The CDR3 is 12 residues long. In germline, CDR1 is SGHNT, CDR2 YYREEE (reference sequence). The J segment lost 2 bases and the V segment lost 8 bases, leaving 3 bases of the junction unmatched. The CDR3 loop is CASGDRNTEAFF. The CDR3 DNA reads TGTGCCAGTGGGGACAGAAACACTGAAGCTTTCTTT.

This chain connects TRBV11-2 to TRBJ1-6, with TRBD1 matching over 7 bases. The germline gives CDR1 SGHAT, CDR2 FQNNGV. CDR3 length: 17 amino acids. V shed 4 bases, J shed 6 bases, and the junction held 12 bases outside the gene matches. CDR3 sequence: CASSSLRQGGRNSPLHF. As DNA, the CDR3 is TGTGCCAGCAGCTCCTTAAGACAGGGAGGCCGTAATTCACCCCTCCACTTT.

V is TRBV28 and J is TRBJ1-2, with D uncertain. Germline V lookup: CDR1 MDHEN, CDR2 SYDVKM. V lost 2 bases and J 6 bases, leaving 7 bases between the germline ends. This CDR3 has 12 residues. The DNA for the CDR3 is TGTGCCAGCAGTTTAGGAGCAGATGGCTACACCTTC. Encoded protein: CASSLGADGYTF.

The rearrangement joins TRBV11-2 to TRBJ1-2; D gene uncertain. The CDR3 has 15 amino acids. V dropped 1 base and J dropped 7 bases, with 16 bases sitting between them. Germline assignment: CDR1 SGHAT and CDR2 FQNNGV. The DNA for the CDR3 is TGTGCCAGCAGCTTAGGTCTGGGCGCGCTAAGTGGCTACACCTTC. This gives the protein CASSLGLGALSGYTF.

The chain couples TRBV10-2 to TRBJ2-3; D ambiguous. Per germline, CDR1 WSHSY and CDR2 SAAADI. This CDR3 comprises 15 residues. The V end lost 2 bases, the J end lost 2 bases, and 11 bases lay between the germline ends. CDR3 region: CASSEKAVPTDTQYF. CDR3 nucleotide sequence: TGCGCCAGCAGTGAGAAGGCAGTGCCCACAGATACGCAGTATTTT.

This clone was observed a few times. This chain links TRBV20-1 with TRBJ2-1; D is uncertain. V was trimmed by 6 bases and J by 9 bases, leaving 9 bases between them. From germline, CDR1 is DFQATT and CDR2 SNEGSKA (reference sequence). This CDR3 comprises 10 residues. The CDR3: CSAAWGEQFF. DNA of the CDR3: TGCAGTGCGGCCTGGGGTGAGCAGTTCTTC.

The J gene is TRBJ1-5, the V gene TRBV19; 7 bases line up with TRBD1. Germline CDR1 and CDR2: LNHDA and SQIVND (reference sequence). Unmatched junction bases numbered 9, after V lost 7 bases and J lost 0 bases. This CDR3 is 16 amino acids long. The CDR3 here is CASTPTGMDSNQPQHF. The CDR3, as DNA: TGTGCCAGTACCCCGACAGGGATGGATAGCAATCAGCCCCAGCATTTT.

CDR3 bases: TGTGCCAGCAGTTACTCGTGGGGGAACACTGAAGCTTTCTTT. It is translated as CASSYSWGNTEAFF. The chain couples TRBV6-5 to TRBJ1-1; D gene uncertain. Germline V gene lookup returns CDR1 MNHEY and CDR2 SVGAGI. The CDR3 has 14 residues. Trimming left V 0 bases short and J 1 base short, with 6 bases between.

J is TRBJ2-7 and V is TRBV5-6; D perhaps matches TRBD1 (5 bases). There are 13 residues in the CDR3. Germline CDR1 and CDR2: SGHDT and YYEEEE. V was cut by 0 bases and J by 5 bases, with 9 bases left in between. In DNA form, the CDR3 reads TGTGCCAGCAGCTTGGCAGGGTTCGACGAGCAGTACTTC. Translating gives CASSLAGFDEQYF.

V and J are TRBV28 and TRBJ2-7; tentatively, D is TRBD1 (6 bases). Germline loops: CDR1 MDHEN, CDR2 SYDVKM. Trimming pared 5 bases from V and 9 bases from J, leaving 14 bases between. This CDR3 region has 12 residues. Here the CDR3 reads CASSEQGRGQYF. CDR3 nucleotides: TGTGCCAGCAGTGAACAGGGTAGAGGGCAGTACTTC. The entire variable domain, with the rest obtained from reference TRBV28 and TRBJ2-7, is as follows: DVKVTQSSRYLVKRTGEKVFLECVQDMDHENMFWYRQDPGLGLRLIYFSYDVKMKEKGDIPEGYSVSREKKERFSLILESASTNQTSMYLCASSEQGRGQYFGPGTRLTVT.

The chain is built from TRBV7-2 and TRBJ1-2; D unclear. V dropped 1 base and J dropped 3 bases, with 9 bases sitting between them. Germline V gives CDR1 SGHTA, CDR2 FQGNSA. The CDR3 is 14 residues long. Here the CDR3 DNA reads TGTGCCAGCAGCTTAGTAGACTGGGACTATGGCTACACCTTC. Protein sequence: CASSLVDWDYGYTF.

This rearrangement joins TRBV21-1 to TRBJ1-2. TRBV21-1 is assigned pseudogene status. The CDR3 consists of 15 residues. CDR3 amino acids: CASSKATEGKEGYTF. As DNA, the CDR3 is TGTGCCAGCAGCAAAGCTACCGAAGGCAAGGAGGGCTACACCTTC.

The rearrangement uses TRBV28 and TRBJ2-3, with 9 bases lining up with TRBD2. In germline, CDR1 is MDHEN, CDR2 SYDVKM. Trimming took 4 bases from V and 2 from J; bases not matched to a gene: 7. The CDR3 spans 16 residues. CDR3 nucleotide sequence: TGTGCCAGCAGTTCCCCGACTAGCGGACCCACAGATACGCAGTATTTT. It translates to CASSSPTSGPTDTQYF.

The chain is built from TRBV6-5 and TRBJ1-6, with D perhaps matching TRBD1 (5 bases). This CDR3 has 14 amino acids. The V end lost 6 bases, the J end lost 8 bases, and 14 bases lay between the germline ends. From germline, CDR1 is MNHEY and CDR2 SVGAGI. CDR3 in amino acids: CASRPQEWDSPLHF. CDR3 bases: TGTGCCAGCAGGCCACAGGAGTGGGATTCACCCCTCCACTTT.

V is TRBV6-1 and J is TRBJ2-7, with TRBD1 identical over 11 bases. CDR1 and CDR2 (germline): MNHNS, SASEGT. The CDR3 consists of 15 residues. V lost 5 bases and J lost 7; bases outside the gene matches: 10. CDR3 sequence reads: CASSQPGQGAGEQYF. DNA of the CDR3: TGTGCCAGCAGTCAACCCGGACAGGGGGCAGGGGAGCAGTACTTC.

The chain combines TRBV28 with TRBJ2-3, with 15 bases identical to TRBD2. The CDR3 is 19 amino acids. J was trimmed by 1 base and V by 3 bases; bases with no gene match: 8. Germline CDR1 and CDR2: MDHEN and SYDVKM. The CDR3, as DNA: TGTGCCAGCAGTTTCCGCCGGACTAGCGGGAGGGGGGGCACAGATACGCAGTATTTT. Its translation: CASSFRRTSGRGGTDTQYF. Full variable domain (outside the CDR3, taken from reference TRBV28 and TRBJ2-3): DVKVTQSSRYLVKRTGEKVFLECVQDMDHENMFWYRQDPGLGLRLIYFSYDVKMKEKGDIPEGYSVSREKKERFSLILESASTNQTSMYLCASSFRRTSGRGGTDTQYFGPGTRLTVL.

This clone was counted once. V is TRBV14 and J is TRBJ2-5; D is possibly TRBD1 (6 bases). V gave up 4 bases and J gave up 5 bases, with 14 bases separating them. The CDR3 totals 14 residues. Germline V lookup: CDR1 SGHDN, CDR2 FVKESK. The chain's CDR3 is CASSLRGGAETQYF. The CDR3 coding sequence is TGTGCCAGCAGCCTAAGAGGGGGTGCGGAGACCCAGTACTTC.

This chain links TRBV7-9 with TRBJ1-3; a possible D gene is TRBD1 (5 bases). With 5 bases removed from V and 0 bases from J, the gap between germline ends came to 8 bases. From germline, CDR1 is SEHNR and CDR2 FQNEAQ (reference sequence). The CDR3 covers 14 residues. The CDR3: CASSRGTSGNTIYF. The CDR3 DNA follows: TGTGCCAGCAGCCGAGGGACCTCTGGAAACACCATATATTTT. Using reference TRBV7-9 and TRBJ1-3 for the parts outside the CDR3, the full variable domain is DTGVSQNPRHKITKRGQNVTFRCDPISEHNRLYWYRQTLGQGPEFLTYFQNEAQLEKSRLLSDRFSAERPKGSFSTLEIQRTEQGDSAMYLCASSRGTSGNTIYFGEGSWLTVV.

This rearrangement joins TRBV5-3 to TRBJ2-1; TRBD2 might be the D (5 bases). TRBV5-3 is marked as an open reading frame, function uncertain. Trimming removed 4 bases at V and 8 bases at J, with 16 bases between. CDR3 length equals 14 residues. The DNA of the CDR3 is TGTGCCAGAAGCGGCGGGTGGGGTATGGATGAGCAGTTCTTC. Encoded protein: CARSGGWGMDEQFF.

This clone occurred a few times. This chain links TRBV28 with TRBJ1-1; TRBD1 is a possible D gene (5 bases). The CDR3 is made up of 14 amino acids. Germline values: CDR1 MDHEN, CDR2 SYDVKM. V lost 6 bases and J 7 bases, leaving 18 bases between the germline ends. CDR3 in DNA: TGTGCCAGCAGGGGGGGAGGAGTCCGGGTTGAAGCTTTCTTT. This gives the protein CASRGGGVRVEAFF.

In nucleotides, the CDR3 is TGTGCCATCAGTGTGCGGGATGCGAACACTGAAGCTTTCTTT. Protein: CAISVRDANTEAFF. The chain carries TRBV10-3 and TRBJ1-1, with D unresolved. Trimming pared 4 bases from V and 1 base from J, leaving 10 bases between. CDR3 length: 14 amino acids. Germline values: CDR1 ENHRY, CDR2 SYGVKD.

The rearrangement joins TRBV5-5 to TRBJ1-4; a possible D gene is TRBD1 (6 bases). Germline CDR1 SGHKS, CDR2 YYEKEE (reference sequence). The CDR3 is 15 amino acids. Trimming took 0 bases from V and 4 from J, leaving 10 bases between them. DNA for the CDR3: TGTGCCAGCAGCTTGGTGGGGACACATAATGAAAAACTGTTTTTT. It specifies CASSLVGTHNEKLFF.